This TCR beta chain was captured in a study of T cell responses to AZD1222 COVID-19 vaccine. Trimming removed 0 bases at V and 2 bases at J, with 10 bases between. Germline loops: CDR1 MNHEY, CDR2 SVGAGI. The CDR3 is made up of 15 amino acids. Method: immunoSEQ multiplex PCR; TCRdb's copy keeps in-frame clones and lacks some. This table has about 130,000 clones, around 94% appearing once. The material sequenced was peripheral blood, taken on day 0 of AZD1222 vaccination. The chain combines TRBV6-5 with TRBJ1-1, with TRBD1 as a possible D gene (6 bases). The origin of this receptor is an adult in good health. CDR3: CASSYSAGTNTEAFF. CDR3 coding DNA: TGTGCCAGCAGTTACTCGGCGGGGACAAACACTGAAGCTTTCTTT.